The 20 T cell receptor beta chains below come from one sample, sequenced in a study of pediatric ulcerative colitis. Produced via immunoSEQ multiplex PCR; TCRdb's table is partial and in-frame only. The table shows around 10,000 clones, with roughly 82% occurring only once. Rectal tissue came from one to two pinch biopsies taken at colonoscopy. Sequences were obtained from gut tissue. The source is a girl between 10 and 17 years old who was a control in a study of pediatric ulcerative colitis.

This chain connects TRBV14 to TRBJ2-1; D is possibly TRBD1 (5 bases). Trimming shortened V by 1 base and J by 4 bases, and 11 bases separated the two germline ends. This CDR3 comprises 15 residues. Germline lookup yields CDR1 SGHDN and CDR2 FVKESK. CDR3 bases: TGTGCCAGCAGCCAAGGACAGAGACGATACAATGAGCAGTTCTTC. Protein sequence: CASSQGQRRYNEQFF.

The chain employs TRBV7-2 and TRBJ2-5, with TRBD2 matching over 14 bases. V lost 4 bases to trimming and J lost 5 bases; unmatched junction nucleotides: 9. The CDR3 has 17 amino acids. Germline CDR1 reads SGHTA; CDR2 reads FQGNSA. The CDR3 DNA sequence: TGTGCCAGCAGCTCGGGGACTAGCGGGAGTTGGGGTGAGACCCAGTACTTC. Its translation: CASSSGTSGSWGETQYF.

J is TRBJ2-1 and V is TRBV11-3; 8 nucleotides align to TRBD2. The V and J ends lost 3 bases and 3 bases, in that order; junction bases with no gene match: 4. The V gene's germline CDR1 is SGHNT and CDR2 YENEEA. This CDR3 has 15 residues. Written as DNA, the CDR3 is TGTGCCAGCAGCTTGCAGGCGGGAGGCTACAATGAGCAGTTCTTC. It yields the protein CASSLQAGGYNEQFF.

CDR3 nucleotide sequence: TGCAGCGTTGAAGATAGGCTAGCGGGGACGACAGATACGCAGTATTTT. It codes for CSVEDRLAGTTDTQYF. The rearrangement joins TRBV29-1 to TRBJ2-3, with TRBD2 identical over 9 bases. Germline V CDR1 and CDR2: SQVTM, ANQGSEA. The CDR3 is 16 amino acids. Trimming took 0 bases from V and 3 from J; bases not matched to a gene: 7.

J is TRBJ1-5 and V is TRBV6-1; unclear D gene. Germline V gives CDR1 MNHNS, CDR2 SASEGT. CDR3 size: 14 residues. The ends were cut back, 4 bases at V and 6 bases at J, with 13 bases in the middle. CDR3 nucleotides: TGTGCCAGCAGTGGATTCGTGGGAGCTCAGCCCCAGCATTTT. Translating gives CASSGFVGAQPQHF.

The V gene is TRBV18, the J gene TRBJ1-5, with 10 bases fitting TRBD1. The CDR3 covers 14 residues. The trim removed 5 bases at V and 8 bases at J, leaving 6 bases unmatched. Germline V lookup: CDR1 KGHSH, CDR2 LQKENI. Here the CDR3 reads CASSSDRGIEPQHF. Here the CDR3 DNA reads TGTGCCAGCTCATCGGACAGGGGGATCGAGCCCCAGCATTTT.

J is TRBJ2-5 and V is TRBV2; possibly TRBD2 for D (5 bases). The CDR3 length is 14 residues. Germline V gives CDR1 SNHLY, CDR2 FYNNEI. V lost 6 bases to trimming and J lost 9 bases, with 20 bases between them. CDR3 region: CASSGGLAYSAQYF. The CDR3 nucleotides are TGTGCCAGCAGCGGTGGCCTAGCCTATTCCGCCCAGTACTTC.

The chain combines TRBV20-1 with TRBJ2-3; D is possibly TRBD1 (5 bases). CDR1 DFQATT and CDR2 SNEGSKA come from the germline V gene (reference sequence). The CDR3 has 11 amino acids. Trimming removed 3 bases from V and 13 bases from J, with 14 bases in between. CDR3 nucleotides: TGCAGTGCTAGGGCGACAGTTCGGGAGTATTTT. This codes for CSARATVREYF.

V is TRBV15 and J is TRBJ2-6; D possibly uses TRBD1 or TRBD2 (5 bases each). V dropped 0 bases and J dropped 0 bases, with 18 bases sitting between them. The germline V gene has CDR1 LNHNV and CDR2 YYDKDF (reference sequence). CDR3 length: 20 amino acids. The CDR3 sequence is CATSREMGDGLYSGANVLTF. Written as DNA, the CDR3 is TGTGCCACCAGCAGAGAAATGGGGGACGGACTTTACTCTGGGGCCAACGTCCTGACTTTC.

A remark on this clone: This clone may be a read error of a much larger clone one base away. This chain connects TRBV7-9 to TRBJ2-5; 14 bases are shared with TRBD2. With V trimmed by 5 bases and J by 3 bases, 5 bases remained unmatched. The CDR3 loop spans 16 amino acids. Per germline, CDR1 SEHNR and CDR2 FQNEAQ (reference sequence). For the CDR3, the DNA is TGTGCCAGCAGCATGACTAGCGGGGGGGGGAAAGAGACCCAGTACTTC. It codes for CASSMTSGGGKETQYF.

The chain joins TRBV7-3 to TRBJ2-1, with no clear D. V was cut by 7 bases and J by 7 bases, with 20 bases left in between. Per germline, CDR1 SGHTA and CDR2 FQGTGA. The CDR3 loop spans 15 amino acids. CDR3 region: CASKFKTLRRNEQFF. CDR3 sequence (DNA): TGTGCCAGCAAATTCAAAACGCTTCGGCGGAATGAGCAGTTCTTC.

This chain's CDR3 is CASTQTGTSGIYEQYF. In DNA, the CDR3 is TGTGCCAGCACCCAGACTGGGACTAGCGGGATCTACGAGCAGTACTTC. V gene TRBV9 combines with J gene TRBJ2-7, with 13 bases aligning to TRBD2. The J segment lost 3 bases and the V segment lost 6 bases, leaving 9 bases of the junction unmatched. The CDR3 has 16 residues. CDR1 is SGDLS and CDR2 is YYNGEE in the germline V gene.

The chain combines TRBV28 with TRBJ1-1, with D possibly being TRBD1 (6 bases). Deletions cut 8 bases from V and 0 bases from J, with 16 bases between. Germline loops: CDR1 MDHEN, CDR2 SYDVKM. The CDR3 length is 15 residues. The CDR3: CASRGGAKLNTEAFF. The DNA for the CDR3 is TGTGCCAGCCGAGGGGGGGCCAAACTGAACACTGAAGCTTTCTTT.

This clone turned up a few times. The rearrangement links TRBV6-1 to TRBJ1-4, with D possibly being TRBD1 (6 bases). The CDR3 extends over 13 amino acids. CDR1 and CDR2 from the germline V gene are MNHNS and SASEGT. Between the trimmed V and J ends, which lost 4 bases and 5 bases, there was a span of 8 bases. As DNA, the CDR3 is TGTGCCAGCAGTGGGACAGAAAATGAAAAACTGTTTTTT. Translation: CASSGTENEKLFF.

J is TRBJ2-4 and V is TRBV25-1, with D possibly being TRBD1 (6 bases). There are 16 residues in the CDR3. Trimming cost V 4 bases and J 1 base, with 14 bases left between them. The germline V gene encodes CDR1 MGHDK and CDR2 SYGVNS. For the CDR3, the DNA is TGTGCCAGCAGTGCAACCGGGACATCGGCCAAAAACATTCAGTACTTC. Translated: CASSATGTSAKNIQYF.

The chain recombines TRBV27 with TRBJ2-1; the match to TRBD2 covers 8 bases. The germline V gene has CDR1 MNHEY and CDR2 SMNVEV (reference sequence). J was trimmed by 10 bases and V by 4 bases; bases with no gene match: 12. This CDR3 has 15 amino acids. Here the CDR3 DNA reads TGTGCCAGCAGTTCTCTAGCGGGCGTCCTTTCAGAGCAGTTCTTC. Its protein product is CASSSLAGVLSEQFF.

The chain joins TRBV29-1 to TRBJ2-1; D may be TRBD1 (5 bases). V dropped 4 bases and J dropped 8 bases, with 12 bases sitting between them. Germline CDR1 SQVTM, CDR2 ANQGSEA. This CDR3 spans 12 amino acids. In DNA form, the CDR3 reads TGCAGCGTTGTAGGCAGGGTACATGAGCAGTTCTTC. It codes for CSVVGRVHEQFF.

This clone turned up a few times. The genes are TRBV28 and TRBJ2-6, with 12 bases fitting TRBD1. V gave up 8 bases and J gave up 4 bases; unmatched junction bases: 9. Germline assignment: CDR1 MDHEN and CDR2 SYDVKM. CDR3 length: 17 residues. The CDR3 bases are TGTGCCAGCGTTAAGGGACAGGGGGCGAGGGGGGCCAACGTCCTGACTTTC. This encodes CASVKGQGARGANVLTF.

In the case of this clone: Within the sample, other DNA sequences also encode this same CDR3. The CDR3 reads CASSLGNGGRTGELFF. The DNA for the CDR3 is TGTGCCAGCAGTTTAGGAAATGGGGGTCGCACCGGGGAGCTGTTTTTT. The J gene is TRBJ2-2, the V gene TRBV28; tentatively, D is TRBD1 or TRBD2 (5 bases each). Germline V gene data show CDR1 as MDHEN and CDR2 as SYDVKM. Trimming took off 2 bases at V and 4 bases at J, with 14 bases between the two ends. This CDR3 has 16 residues.

This clone showed up just a few times. The chain recombines TRBV2 with TRBJ2-1; D unresolved. Germline values: CDR1 SNHLY, CDR2 FYNNEI. The CDR3 totals 16 residues. CDR3 region: CATYLPAGSSYNEQFF. CDR3 nucleotide sequence: TGTGCAACCTACTTGCCGGCCGGCAGCTCCTACAATGAGCAGTTCTTC. The full variable domain, in which reference TRBV2 and TRBJ2-1 provide the parts outside the CDR3, is EPEVTQTPSHQVTQMGQEVILRCVPISNHLYFYWYRQILGQKVEFLVSFYNNEISEKSEIFDDQFSVERPDGSNFTLKIRSTKLEDSAMYFCATYLPAGSSYNEQFFGPGTRLTVL.